This TCR beta chain was captured by sequencing in a study of T cell repertoires in cytomegalovirus infection (dated by TCRdb to about 2019). Regarding the complete study: Peptide stimulations targeted recently identified HLA-C-restricted CMV epitopes, whose presentation resists viral immunomodulation, together with well-studied HLA-B-restricted epitopes. Donor HLA type was relevant to the analysis, because carriage of CMV infection together with the matching HLA type was indicated by public TCR beta signatures.

Comments on this clonotype: Its target antigen remains unknown. No base-level quality is on record; no much larger clone is a single base apart.

The treatment or condition label here, explained by the study, means: in vitro stimulation with specific CMV peptide epitopes to enrich CMV-specific T cells. The investigation overall reported the following: In both this cohort and an independent roughly 360-donor cohort, the cumulative frequency of public TCR beta family members distinguished carriers of CMV infection plus the relevant HLA type. The ex vivo response was dominated by HLA-C-restricted CMV-specific TCR beta clonotypes, and the single most frequent clonotype in two of eight donors was supplied by these HLA-C-restricted clonotypes.

Instrument on record: Illumina HiSeq 1500. Using fastp trimming at Q25 and MiXCR clonotype assembly, TCRdb reanalyzed the public sequencing data and kept in-frame beta chains. When rows share a CDR3 protein, they turn into one entry using the most common DNA and genes. A total of 200,000 to 250,000 distinct CDR3 sequences appear in this sample, less than 50% of them only once. Around 64% of the sample comes from the top ten. From the germline V gene (reference sequence), CDR1 is LGHDT and CDR2 is YNNKEL. Germline trimming: 1 base from V, 4 bases from J; junction bases outside gene matches: 7. CDR3 length: 18 amino acids, cysteine to phenylalanine. Only the CDR3 region is kept as DNA, spanning 54 bases read in frame from base 1.

This clonotype was obtained from a human donor in good health (CMV status not recorded). Some clones in this sample may be carry-over from other donors' samples. The sequencing used CD8+ T cells from cultured PBMCs, collected from culture after CMV antigen stimulation. The rearrangement combines TRBV3-1 with TRBJ2-2, with TRBD2 identical over 12 junction bases. The CDR3 has the sequence CASSQAASGGAATGELFF. Here is the DNA: TGTGCCAGCAGCCAAGCGGCTAGCGGGGGGGCCGCCACCGGGGAGCTGTTTTTT.